A single sample gave rise to the 16 T cell receptor beta chains below, sequenced in a study of blood T cell repertoires in COVID-19. Method: immunoSEQ multiplex PCR; TCRdb's copy keeps in-frame clones and lacks some. The sample lists about 440,000 clones, 87% occurring once. Sequencing was performed on PBMCs or T cells enriched from blood (not recorded which). These receptors were taken from a woman between 18 and 29 years old with acute COVID-19.

The chain couples TRBV6-5 to TRBJ2-1; TRBD1 might be the D (5 bases). The CDR3 totals 12 residues. The V gene lost 8 bases and the J gene lost 8 bases, with 13 bases spanning the gap. The germline V gene encodes CDR1 MNHEY and CDR2 SVGAGI. The CDR3 loop is CASSSGLDEQFF. As DNA, the CDR3 is TGTGCCAGCTCCTCAGGGTTGGATGAGCAGTTCTTC.

The chain uses TRBV20-1 and TRBJ1-1, with D possibly TRBD1 on 6 matching bases. CDR3 size: 11 residues. With 0 bases removed from V and 11 bases from J, the gap between germline ends came to 10 bases. Germline loops: CDR1 DFQATT, CDR2 SNEGSKA (reference sequence). The CDR3: CSARETGLAFF. CDR3 bases: TGCAGTGCTAGAGAAACAGGGCTGGCTTTCTTT.

The rearrangement links TRBV28 to TRBJ1-1; 7 positions match TRBD1. CDR3 length: 13 amino acids. V trimming: 5 bases; J trimming: 9 bases; junction bases outside the gene matches: 9. CDR1 is MDHEN, CDR2 SYDVKM, per germline. CDR3: CASSTGQMIQAFF. In DNA form, the CDR3 reads TGTGCCAGCAGTACGGGACAGATGATTCAAGCTTTCTTT.

This clone was seen once. The rearrangement uses TRBV30 and TRBJ1-1; 8 bases agree with TRBD1. This CDR3 region has 15 residues. Per germline, CDR1 GTSNPN and CDR2 SVGIG (reference sequence). V shed 1 base, J shed 3 bases, and the junction held 7 bases outside the gene matches. The CDR3 spells CAWSARTGWDTEAFF. The CDR3 DNA follows: TGTGCCTGGAGTGCTAGGACAGGGTGGGACACTGAAGCTTTCTTT.

The chain recombines TRBV5-1 with TRBJ1-6; 8 nucleotides line up with TRBD1. This CDR3 is 16 amino acids long. Germline-derived CDR1 and CDR2 are SGHRS and YFSETQ. V gave up 4 bases and J gave up 6 bases; unmatched junction bases: 9. The CDR3 coding sequence is TGCGCCAGCAGCATATCAGGGGGCGGAGGTAATTCACCCCTCCACTTT. Amino acid sequence: CASSISGGGGNSPLHF.

CDR3 coding DNA: TGTGCCAGCAGCCAGAGCTCCTACGAGCAGTACTTC. This codes for CASSQSSYEQYF. V and J are TRBV7-8 and TRBJ2-7; the D is unclear. This CDR3 contains 12 residues. Trimming pared 5 bases from V and 0 bases from J, leaving 5 bases between. Germline-derived CDR1 and CDR2 are SGHVS and FQNEAQ.

V and J are TRBV7-2 and TRBJ2-1; perhaps TRBD2 as D (7 bases). V gave up 2 bases and J gave up 7 bases, with 15 bases separating them. Germline-derived CDR1 and CDR2 are SGHTA and FQGNSA. CDR3 length equals 15 residues. In DNA, the CDR3 is TGTGCCAGCAGCTTAAACCTGGGGGGGCCTAATGAGCAGTTCTTC. Protein product: CASSLNLGGPNEQFF.

This clone came up a few times. The genes are TRBV29-1 and TRBJ2-5; D not certain. Trimming took off 1 base at V and 2 bases at J, with 5 bases between the two ends. CDR1 and CDR2 from the germline V gene are SQVTM and ANQGSEA. This CDR3 comprises 12 residues. CDR3 loop: CSVEGYQETQYF. DNA of the CDR3: TGCAGCGTTGAAGGCTATCAAGAGACCCAGTACTTC.

The V gene is TRBV7-8, the J gene TRBJ2-1; weak D call: TRBD1 (5 bases). The CDR3 consists of 15 residues. Looked up from germline, CDR1 is SGHVS and CDR2 is FQNEAQ. Trimming left V 2 bases short and J 1 base short, with 9 bases between. The CDR3 spells CASSLLRQSYNEQFF. CDR3 DNA sequence: TGTGCCAGCAGCTTATTGAGACAGTCCTACAATGAGCAGTTCTTC. The full variable domain, completed using reference TRBV7-8 and TRBJ2-1, is GAGVSQSPRYKVAKRGQDVALRCDPISGHVSLFWYQQALGQGPEFLTYFQNEAQLDKSGLPSDRFFAERPEGSVSTLKIQRTQQEDSAVYLCASSLLRQSYNEQFFGPGTRLTVL.

This chain uses TRBV3-1 (or the pseudogene TRBV3-2) with TRBJ1-4; 7 positions agree with TRBD1. V lost 3 bases to trimming and J lost 7 bases; unmatched junction nucleotides: 8. Germline V gene data show CDR1 as LGHDT and CDR2 as YNNKEL (reference sequence). The CDR3 has 15 amino acids. The DNA of the CDR3 is TGTGCCAGCAGCCAGAACAGGGGTTTCGGTGAAAAACTGTTTTTT. This translates into CASSQNRGFGEKLFF.

V is TRBV30 and J is TRBJ2-1; a weak D match, TRBD2 (5 bases). V lost 0 bases and J 8 bases, leaving 17 bases between the germline ends. In germline, CDR1 is GTSNPN, CDR2 SVGIG (reference sequence). The CDR3 has 15 amino acids. This CDR3 is CAWSVGSTGRDEQFF. In nucleotides, the CDR3 is TGTGCCTGGAGTGTAGGGAGCACGGGCCGCGATGAGCAGTTCTTC.

The chain joins TRBV6-6 to TRBJ1-2, with 9 bases aligning to TRBD1. CDR1 is MNHNY, CDR2 SVGAGI, per germline (reference sequence). The CDR3 has 17 amino acids. After removal of 5 bases from V and 5 bases from J, the junction contained 15 bases not matched to a gene. This CDR3 reads CASSPRDRAHPYYGYTF. The DNA for the CDR3 is TGTGCCAGCAGTCCCCGGGACAGGGCTCATCCCTATTATGGCTACACCTTC.

The V and J genes are TRBV7-8 and TRBJ2-1; perhaps TRBD2 as D (6 bases). Germline V gene sequence: CDR1 SGHVS, CDR2 FQNEAQ. The CDR3 sequence is 13 residues long. Trimming stripped 7 bases from V and 6 bases from J, with 13 bases between. The CDR3 DNA sequence: TGTGCCAGCACCATTCGACTAGTCAATGAGCAGTTCTTC. It codes for CASTIRLVNEQFF.

V and J are TRBV5-1 and TRBJ1-2; the D gene is possibly TRBD1 (5 bases). Per the germline V gene, CDR1 is SGHRS and CDR2 is YFSETQ. CDR3 size: 14 residues. V was shortened by 0 bases and J by 8 bases, with 14 bases between the two germline ends. CDR3 loop: CASSLGQGDVGYTF. The CDR3 region has the DNA TGCGCCAGCAGCTTGGGCCAGGGTGATGTGGGCTACACCTTC.

Written as DNA, the CDR3 is TGTGCCAGCAGCCATCCCGGGACAGGGGGAGGCTACACCTTC. This translates into CASSHPGTGGGYTF. J is TRBJ1-2 and V is TRBV4-2, with 11 nucleotides matching TRBD1. Unmatched junction bases numbered 5, after V lost 3 bases and J lost 8 bases. This CDR3 region has 14 residues. The germline gives CDR1 LGHNA, CDR2 YNFKEQ.

As regards this clone: One end of the junction is discordant with germline, which a read error may explain. The chain employs TRBV7-7 and TRBJ2-5; 14 bases are a match to TRBD2. The CDR3 runs to 17 residues. Germline CDR1 SSHAT, CDR2 FNYEAQ (reference sequence). The CDR3 spells CASSRTSGGPVKETQYF. In nucleotides, the CDR3 is TGTGCTAGCAGCCGGACTAGCGGGGGGCCGGTGAAAGAGACCCAGTACTTC.